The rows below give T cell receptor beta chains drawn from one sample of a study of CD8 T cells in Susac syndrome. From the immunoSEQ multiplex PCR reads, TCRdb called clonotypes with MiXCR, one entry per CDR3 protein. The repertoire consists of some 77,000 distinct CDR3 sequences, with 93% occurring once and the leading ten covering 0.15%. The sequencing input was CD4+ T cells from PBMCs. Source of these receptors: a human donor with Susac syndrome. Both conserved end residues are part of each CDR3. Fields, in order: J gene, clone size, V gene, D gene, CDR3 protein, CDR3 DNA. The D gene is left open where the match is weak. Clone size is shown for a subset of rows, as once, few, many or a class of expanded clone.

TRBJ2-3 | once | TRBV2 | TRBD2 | CASSDTSGGTPDTQYF | TGTGCCAGCAGTGATACTAGCGGGGGGACACCAGATACGCAGTATTTT
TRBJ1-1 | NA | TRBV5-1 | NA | CASSLVAGMNTEAFF | TGCGCCAGCAGCTTGGTCGCGGGGATGAACACTGAAGCTTTCTTT
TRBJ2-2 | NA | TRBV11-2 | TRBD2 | CASSLTSGGQGTGELFF | TGTGCCAGCAGCTTGACTAGCGGGGGCCAGGGGACCGGGGAGCTGTTTTTT
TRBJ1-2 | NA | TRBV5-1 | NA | CASSPPPMTGSGYTF | TGCGCCAGCAGCCCGCCTCCCATGACAGGTTCTGGCTACACCTTC
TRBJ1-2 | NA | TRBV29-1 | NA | CSGGTPIRGYTF | TGCAGCGGCGGGACTCCCATACGTGGCTACACCTTC
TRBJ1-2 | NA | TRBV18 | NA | CASSPGPNYGYTF | TGTGCCAGCTCACCTGGTCCGAACTATGGCTACACCTTC
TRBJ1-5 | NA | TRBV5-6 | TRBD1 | CASSTMTGGLALPQHF | TGTGCCAGCAGCACCATGACAGGGGGGCTCGCTCTCCCCCAGCATTTT
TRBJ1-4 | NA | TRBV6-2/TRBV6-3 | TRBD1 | CASSYSTRTGGREKLFF | TGTGCCAGCAGTTACTCGACCAGGACAGGGGGACGTGAAAAACTGTTTTTT
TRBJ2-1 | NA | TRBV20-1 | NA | CSARVEVGEQFF | TGCAGTGCTAGAGTAGAGGTGGGCGAGCAGTTCTTC
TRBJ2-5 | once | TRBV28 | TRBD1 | CASSLADRKQETQYF | TGTGCCAGCAGTTTGGCGGACAGGAAACAAGAGACCCAGTACTTC
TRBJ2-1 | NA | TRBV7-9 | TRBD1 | CASSFWDREGNEQFF | TGTGCCAGCAGCTTTTGGGACAGGGAGGGTAATGAGCAGTTCTTC
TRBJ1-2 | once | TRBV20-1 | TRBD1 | CSARPDRVDGYTF | TGCAGTGCTAGACCCGACAGGGTGGATGGCTACACCTTC
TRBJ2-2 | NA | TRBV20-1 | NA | CSVDTGELFF | TGCAGTGTGGACACCGGGGAGCTGTTTTTT
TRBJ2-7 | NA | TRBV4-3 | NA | CASSLRMTYEQYF | TGCGCCAGCAGTCTTAGGATGACCTACGAGCAGTACTTC
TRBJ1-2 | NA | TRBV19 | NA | CASSIRRVQGYTF | TGTGCCAGTAGTATACGTCGGGTACAAGGCTACACCTTC
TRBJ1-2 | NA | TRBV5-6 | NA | CASAITGFYGYTF | TGTGCCAGCGCCATTACAGGGTTCTATGGCTACACCTTC
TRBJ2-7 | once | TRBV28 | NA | CASSLLLDRSYEQYF | TGTGCCAGCAGTTTATTACTCGACCGGTCCTACGAGCAGTACTTC
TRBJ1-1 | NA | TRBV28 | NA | CASSLLDPRFGTEAFF | TGTGCCAGCAGTTTACTGGACCCGAGGTTCGGCACTGAAGCTTTCTTT
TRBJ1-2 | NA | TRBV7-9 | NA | CASSFSGKNNYGYTF | TGTGCCAGCAGCTTTTCGGGCAAGAATAACTATGGCTACACCTTC
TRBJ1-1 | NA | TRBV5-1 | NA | CASSLAGRDTEAFF | TGCGCCAGCAGCTTGGCGGGGAGAGACACTGAAGCTTTCTTT
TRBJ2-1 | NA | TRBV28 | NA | CASWPTGGRGNEQFF | TGTGCCAGCTGGCCGACAGGCGGTAGGGGGAATGAGCAGTTCTTC
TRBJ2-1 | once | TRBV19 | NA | CASSMALEEQFF | TGTGCCAGTAGTATGGCTTTGGAGGAGCAGTTCTTC
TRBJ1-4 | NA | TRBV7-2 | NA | CASSLVSGANEKLFF | TGTGCCAGCAGCTTAGTGTCCGGTGCCAATGAAAAACTGTTTTTT
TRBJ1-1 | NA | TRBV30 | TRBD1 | CAWSRQGRSEAFF | TGTGCCTGGAGTAGACAGGGGAGGTCTGAAGCTTTCTTT
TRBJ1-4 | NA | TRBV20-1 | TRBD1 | CSAPGQGPAVGRLFF | TGCAGTGCCCCGGGACAGGGGCCCGCGGTGGGTCGTCTGTTTTTT
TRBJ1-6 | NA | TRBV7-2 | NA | CASSLSWTNNSPLHF | TGTGCCAGCAGCTTATCCTGGACAAATAATTCACCCCTCCACTTT
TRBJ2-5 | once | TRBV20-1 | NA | CSAWAQETQYF | TGCAGTGCCTGGGCGCAAGAGACCCAGTACTTC
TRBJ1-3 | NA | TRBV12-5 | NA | CASGLNGDSGNTIYF | TGTGCTAGTGGTTTAAACGGAGACTCTGGAAACACCATATATTTT
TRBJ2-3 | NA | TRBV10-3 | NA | CAISESTGAHSSTDTQYF | TGTGCCATCAGTGAGTCGACGGGGGCCCACTCCTCCACAGATACGCAGTATTTT
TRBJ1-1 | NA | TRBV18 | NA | CASSPYGDIKNTEAFF | TGTGCCAGCTCACCGTATGGGGACATTAAGAACACTGAAGCTTTCTTT
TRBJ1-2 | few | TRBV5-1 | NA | CASRQSDYGYTF | TGCGCCAGCAGACAATCAGACTATGGCTACACCTTC
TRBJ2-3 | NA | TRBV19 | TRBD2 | CASSPLAGNTDTQYF | TGTGCCAGTAGTCCCCTAGCGGGTAACACAGATACGCAGTATTTT
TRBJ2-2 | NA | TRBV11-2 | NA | CASSLVRNTGELFF | TGTGCCAGCAGCTTAGTACGGAACACCGGGGAGCTGTTTTTT
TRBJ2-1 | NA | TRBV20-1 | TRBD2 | CSATGTSGSTAYNEQFF | TGCAGTGCAACTGGGACTAGCGGTTCTACTGCCTACAATGAGCAGTTCTTC
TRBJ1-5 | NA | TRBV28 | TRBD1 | CASMPGGSRQPQHF | TGTGCCAGCATGCCAGGGGGATCACGCCAGCCCCAGCATTTT
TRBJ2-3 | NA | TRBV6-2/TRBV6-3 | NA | CASRAAGAGTDTQYF | TGTGCCAGCAGGGCGGCAGGGGCCGGCACAGATACGCAGTATTTT
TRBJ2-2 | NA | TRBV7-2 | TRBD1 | CASSITGAAGELFF | TGTGCCAGCAGCATAACAGGGGCAGCCGGGGAGCTGTTTTTT
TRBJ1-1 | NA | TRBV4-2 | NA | CASSQVSREGTEAFF | TGTGCCAGCAGCCAAGTAAGCAGGGAAGGCACTGAAGCTTTCTTT
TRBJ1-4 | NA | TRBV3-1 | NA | CASSRQEEKLFF | TGTGCCAGCAGCCGCCAGGAAGAAAAACTGTTTTTT
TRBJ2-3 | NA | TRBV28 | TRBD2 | CASSPLPTSGGPDTQYF | TGTGCCAGCAGCCCTCTCCCGACTAGCGGGGGGCCAGATACGCAGTATTTT
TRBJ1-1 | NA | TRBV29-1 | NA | CSVFRVGAEAFF | TGCAGCGTCTTCAGGGTAGGGGCTGAAGCTTTCTTT